This TCR beta chain is drawn from a study of cytomegalovirus exposure and HLA in healthy donors. Study-level background: Sequencing of some 200 million T cells in an earlier analysis found 100 million to 140 million unique TCR beta sequences. Study-level points and caveats: Immune exposure information available was restricted to CMV serostatus.

The CDR3 sequence is 12 residues long. The germline V gene encodes CDR1 SEHNR and CDR2 FQNEAQ (reference sequence). As concerns this clone: Its specificity is unknown. The junction shows a germline mismatch at one end, possibly a read error.

Researchers ran the PCR with 60 Vbeta and 13 Jbeta primers. The method was immunoSEQ multiplex PCR; TCRdb's version includes in-frame clones alone and lacks a portion of them. The data show fewer than 75,000 clones, 65% to 80% seen once. This sequence was found in an older man in good health and CMV-seronegative. J is TRBJ2-3 and V is TRBV7-9; tentatively, D is TRBD1 (5 bases). Sequenced: PBMCs. For the CDR3, the DNA is TGTGCCAGCAGCTTAGACACAGGTACGCAGTATTTT. It specifies CASSLDTGTQYF.